The 9 T cell receptor beta chains reported below all come from one sample, sequenced in a study of neurological immune-mediated disorders (dated by TCRdb to the late 2010s). Receptor libraries were prepared by 5' RACE. The run used an Illumina HiSeq 2500. TCRdb reprocessing: public reads trimmed at Q25 with fastp, clones called with MiXCR, in-frame beta chains kept. One record per CDR3 amino acid sequence lists the most common genes and DNA. This sample comprises about 62,000 distinct CDR3 sequences, under 5% of them detected only once. The ten most abundant clones make up approximately 3.5% of the sample. Sequenced sample: PBMCs. These TCRs come from a woman in her forties or fifties with multiple sclerosis.

This clonotype showed up many times. The CDR3 does not close with the conserved phenylalanine or tryptophan, likely indicating a read error. The gene calls are TRBV29-1 and TRBJ2-3, with 8 bases fitting TRBD2. The CDR3 runs to 15 residues. Trimming took 0 bases from V and 6 from J; bases not matched to a gene: 8. CDR1 is SQVTM, CDR2 ANQGSEA, per germline. The CDR3 loop reads CSVEEGSGGSDTQYS. The CDR3, as DNA: TGCAGCGTTGAAGAAGGAAGCGGGGGATCCGATACGCAGTATTCT.

This clonotype was found many times. This chain joins TRBV12-3 or TRBV12-4 and TRBJ2-7, with TRBD1 matching over 10 bases. After removal of 3 bases from V and 2 bases from J, the junction contained 4 bases not matched to a gene. This CDR3 comprises 15 residues. This CDR3 reads CASSLGTGATYEQYF. Written as DNA, the CDR3 is TGTGCCAGCAGTTTGGGGACAGGGGCAACCTACGAGCAGTACTTC.

This chain uses TRBV7-8 with TRBJ2-5, with no clear D. In germline, CDR1 is SGHVS, CDR2 FQNEAQ. V was clipped by 2 bases and J by 7 bases, with 11 bases between them. The CDR3 extends over 13 amino acids. CDR3 sequence (DNA): TGTGCCAGCAGCTTATCGCCGGTGGGGACCCAGTACTTC. Protein product: CASSLSPVGTQYF.

At least ten counts were recorded for this clonotype. The chain uses TRBV7-2 and TRBJ2-7; D unclear. The CDR3 consists of 12 residues. The V end was cut by 5 bases, the J end by 6 bases, with 11 bases between. Germline loops: CDR1 SGHTA, CDR2 FQGNSA. CDR3 DNA: TGTGCCAGCAGCCAGCCCGGGCTCGAGCAGTACTTC. Its protein product is CASSQPGLEQYF.

This clonotype was observed many times. The J gene is TRBJ1-1, the V gene TRBV7-8; 7 bases line up with TRBD1. V shed 5 bases and J 11 bases; nucleotides not matched to a gene: 8. The germline CDR1 and CDR2 sequences are SGHVS and FQNEAQ. This CDR3 spans 12 amino acids. The CDR3: CASSPDRVKAFF. Written as DNA, the CDR3 is TGTGCCAGCAGCCCCGACAGGGTGAAGGCTTTCTTT. The whole variable domain, filled in from reference TRBV7-8 and TRBJ1-1, reads GAGVSQSPRYKVAKRGQDVALRCDPISGHVSLFWYQQALGQGPEFLTYFQNEAQLDKSGLPSDRFFAERPEGSVSTLKIQRTQQEDSAVYLCASSPDRVKAFFGQGTRLTVV.

This clonotype was detected ten times or more. This chain uses TRBV20-1 with TRBJ2-7; D is perhaps TRBD1 (7 bases). The CDR3 has 13 residues. The germline gives CDR1 DFQATT, CDR2 SNEGSKA (reference sequence). V was cut by 5 bases and J by 5 bases, with 16 bases left in between. DNA for the CDR3: TGCAGTGCTCCGACAGGGAGGTCGGACGAGCAGTACTTC. It is translated as CSAPTGRSDEQYF.

This clonotype was counted many times. DNA for the CDR3: TGTGCCAGCAGCCCTGACAGAGACTACGAGCAGTACTTC. Residues: CASSPDRDYEQYF. The J gene is TRBJ2-7, the V gene TRBV7-9; maybe TRBD1 (5 bases). V lost 5 bases, J lost 3 bases, and 11 bases lay in between. CDR1 and CDR2 from the germline V gene are SEHNR and FQNEAQ (reference sequence). The CDR3 is made up of 13 amino acids.

In its sample, this clonotype was seen many times. The J gene is TRBJ2-3, the V gene TRBV29-1; either TRBD1 or TRBD2 may supply D (5 bases each). This CDR3 has 16 amino acids. Trimming pared 1 base from V and 3 bases from J, leaving 17 bases between. Per the germline V gene, CDR1 is SQVTM and CDR2 is ANQGSEA. For the CDR3, the DNA is TGCAGCGTTGAAGTGGAGACTAAGGGGTCGACAGATACGCAGTATTTT. The encoded protein is CSVEVETKGSTDTQYF.

This clonotype has a count of ten or more. The rearrangement links TRBV25-1 to TRBJ2-5; the D is unclear. Per the germline V gene, CDR1 is MGHDK and CDR2 is SYGVNS. This CDR3 contains 14 residues. V was shortened by 1 base and J by 1 base, with 7 bases between the two germline ends. The CDR3 sequence is CASSESQTQETQYF. In DNA, the CDR3 is TGTGCCAGCAGTGAATCCCAAACCCAAGAGACCCAGTACTTC.